This entry features one T cell receptor (beta chain) sequence. The repertoire was sequenced with immunoSEQ multiplex PCR; TCRdb's copy has only in-frame clones and lacks some. The sample shows about 42,000 clones, approximately 80% of them seen only once. These data belong to a study of neoadjuvant anti-PD-1 for oral cavity cancer. CDR1 SQVTM and CDR2 ANQGSEA come from the germline V gene. V trimming: 8 bases; J trimming: 3 bases; junction bases outside the gene matches: 5. The CDR3 runs 13 residues. As for time point: after neoadjuvant nivolumab, at surgical resection. The patients had HPV-negative, locally advanced oral cavity squamous cell carcinoma.

The chain combines TRBV29-1 with TRBJ2-1, with 9 nucleotides matching TRBD1. The source is a person aged 35 to 85 with oral cavity squamous cell carcinoma. This specimen consisted of PBMCs, obtained after nivolumab (anti-PD-1) treatment. The CDR3 is CSSRDRDYNEQFF. The CDR3 region has the DNA TGCAGCTCCCGGGACAGGGACTACAATGAGCAGTTCTTC.